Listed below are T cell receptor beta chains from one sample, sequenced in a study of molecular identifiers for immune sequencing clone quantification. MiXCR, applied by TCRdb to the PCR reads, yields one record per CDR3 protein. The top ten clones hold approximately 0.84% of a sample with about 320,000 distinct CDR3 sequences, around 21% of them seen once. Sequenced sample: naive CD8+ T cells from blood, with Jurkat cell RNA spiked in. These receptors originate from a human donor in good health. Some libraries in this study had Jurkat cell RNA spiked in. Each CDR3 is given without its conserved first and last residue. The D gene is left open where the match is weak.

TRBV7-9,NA,ASSLTVNQPQH
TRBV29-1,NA,SVVGRGTDEQF
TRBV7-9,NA,ASSLEGGRFQETQY
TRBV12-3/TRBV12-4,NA,ASGLPTGGATEAF
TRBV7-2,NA,ASSPSYTGFYNVQF
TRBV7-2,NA,ASSLLLTNYSNQPQH
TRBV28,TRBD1,ASSFGQGLREQY
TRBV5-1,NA,ASSNGQYGPESEAF
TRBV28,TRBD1,ASSSYRGRVYT
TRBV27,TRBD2,ASSLTPSGRGGTGELF
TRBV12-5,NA,ASGFGETQY
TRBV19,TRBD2,ASSLLAGVENEQF
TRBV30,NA,AWSPFGELF
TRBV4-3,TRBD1,ASSQDRGQNSYEQY
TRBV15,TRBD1,ATSPQSGTVTGAF
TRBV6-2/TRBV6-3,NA,ASSYMGGADSPEAF
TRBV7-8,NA,ASSLGVGNNEQF
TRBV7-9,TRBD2,ASSPTSGIENIQY
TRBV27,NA,ASSYQSNQPQH
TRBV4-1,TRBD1,ASSHGDRGQNEQF
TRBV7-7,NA,ASSPVRGDQETQY
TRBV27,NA,ASSSGNSYGQY
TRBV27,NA,ATERPGADAQY
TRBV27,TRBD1,ASSWGQGYSPLH
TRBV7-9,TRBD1,ASSLQGVVTDTQY
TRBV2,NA,ASSEEGGGQETQY
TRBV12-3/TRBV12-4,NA,ASAGVAKNIQY
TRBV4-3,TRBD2,ASSPGLAGLDTQY
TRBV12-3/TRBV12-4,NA,ASSPRDLDTQY
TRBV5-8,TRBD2,ASSWTTSVGFEQY
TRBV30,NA,AWSSDYGTEAF
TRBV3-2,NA,ASSQKTGVGQDTQY
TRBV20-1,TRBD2,SAAGLAGTDTQY